The source of this T cell receptor beta chain is a study of blood T cell repertoires in COVID-19. The overall study: Italy, Spain and the United States were the sources of the convalescent and acute COVID-19 samples.

Per the original data handling: Estimates of nucleated cell counts were drawn from the amplification of reference gene primers. The table came from immunoSEQ multiplex PCR; TCRdb's copy has only in-frame clones and leaves some out. D and trimming were read from the DNA, whereas the V and J calls and clone size are those reported in that table. This table has around 63,000 clones, around 87% appearing once. Trimming cost V 6 bases and J 4 bases, with 12 bases left between them. Per germline, CDR1 LNHDA and CDR2 SQIVND (reference sequence). The CDR3 consists of 13 residues. Sample: peripheral blood. V usage is TRBV19 and J usage is TRBJ1-1, with D maybe TRBD1 (5 bases). This receptor was identified in a man aged 55 to 70 with acute or convalescent COVID-19. Written as DNA, the CDR3 is TGTGCCAGTAGGGGGGGGTATCGCACTGAAGCTTTCTTT. This encodes CASRGGYRTEAFF. Full variable domain (missing parts from reference TRBV19 and TRBJ1-1): DGGITQSPKYLFRKEGQNVTLSCEQNLNHDAMYWYRQDPGQGLRLIYYSQIVNDFQKGDIAEGYSVSREKKESFPLTVTSAQKNPTAFYLCASRGGYRTEAFFGQGTRLTVV.